The 25 T cell receptor beta chains below come from one sample, sequenced in a study of CD8+ T cells in alopecia areata. As the sequencing template, cDNA was produced by extracting RNA and reverse transcribing it. Generated by immunoSEQ multiplex PCR, the TCRdb table keeps only in-frame clones and is missing some. The sample has over 95,000 clones; roughly two fifths are singletons. Sequences were obtained from CD4+ T cells sorted from blood. These receptors were obtained from a human donor with alopecia areata.

This clone was observed a few times. This chain links TRBV4-3 with TRBJ1-6; no clear D. CDR1 LGHNA and CDR2 YSLEER come from the germline V gene. The V gene lost 0 bases and the J gene lost 14 bases, with 11 bases spanning the gap. The CDR3 has 13 residues. CDR3 bases: TGCGCCAGCAGCCAAGATCAGTCACAGACCCTCCACTTT. Translation gives CASSQDQSQTLHF.

This clone was seen a handful of times. V gene TRBV7-9 combines with J gene TRBJ2-4, with D unresolved. The CDR3 is 14 amino acids. Per germline, CDR1 SEHNR and CDR2 FQNEAQ (reference sequence). Trimming cost V 3 bases and J 3 bases, with 9 bases left between them. In DNA form, the CDR3 reads TGTGCCAGCAGCTTGTACGGTGGCAAAAACATTCAGTACTTC. Amino acids: CASSLYGGKNIQYF.

This clone has only one observation. This chain connects TRBV11-2 to TRBJ2-3; D is uncertain. Germline V gene lookup returns CDR1 SGHAT and CDR2 FQNNGV. The CDR3 has 14 amino acids. The V end was cut by 5 bases, the J end by 0 bases, with 9 bases between. CDR3 region: CASSPHASTDTQYF. The CDR3 nucleotides are TGTGCCAGCAGCCCCCACGCCAGCACAGATACGCAGTATTTT.

The chain links TRBV15 to TRBJ2-7; 10 bases are shared with TRBD2. The germline gives CDR1 LNHNV, CDR2 YYDKDF (reference sequence). V gave up 3 bases and J gave up 0 bases; unmatched junction bases: 11. The CDR3 totals 18 residues. The CDR3 loop reads CATSRTSGRPAVSYEQYF. The CDR3 DNA follows: TGTGCCACCAGCAGGACTAGCGGGCGACCTGCCGTCTCCTACGAGCAGTACTTC. Full variable domain (rest looked up from reference TRBV15 and TRBJ2-7): DAMVIQNPRYQVTQFGKPVTLSCSQTLNHNVMYWYQQKSSQAPKLLFHYYDKDFNNEADTPDNFQSRRPNTSFCFLDIRSPGLGDTAMYLCATSRTSGRPAVSYEQYFGPGTRLTVT.

The chain has TRBV4-1 and TRBJ2-3; 7 bases match TRBD2. This CDR3 comprises 18 residues. J lost 1 base, V lost 1 base, and 11 bases had no gene match. The V gene's germline CDR1 is MGHRA and CDR2 YSYEKL. DNA of the CDR3: TGCGCCAGCAGCCAAGTTTTCAGGGCTAGCGGAGGCACAGATACGCAGTATTTT. Translating gives CASSQVFRASGGTDTQYF.

The genes are TRBV7-2 and TRBJ2-3; D unclear. The CDR3 extends over 15 amino acids. V was trimmed by 1 base and J by 0 bases, leaving 8 bases between them. Germline V lookup: CDR1 SGHTA, CDR2 FQGNSA. This CDR3 reads CASSLEKISTDTQYF. The CDR3 nucleotides read TGTGCCAGCAGCTTAGAGAAGATAAGCACAGATACGCAGTATTTT.

The chain combines TRBV29-1 with TRBJ1-1; D is unclear. The ends were cut back, 6 bases at V and 1 base at J, with 21 bases in the middle. CDR1 is SQVTM and CDR2 is ANQGSEA in the germline V gene. The CDR3 is 16 residues long. CDR3: CSVTWEQFSTNTEAFF. The CDR3 coding sequence is TGCAGCGTGACCTGGGAACAGTTCAGTACGAACACTGAAGCTTTCTTT.

The rearrangement links TRBV20-1 to TRBJ2-5; D ambiguous. Germline assignment: CDR1 DFQATT and CDR2 SNEGSKA (reference sequence). This CDR3 region has 11 residues. Between the trimmed V and J ends, which lost 6 bases and 0 bases, there was a span of 5 bases. Written as DNA, the CDR3 is TGCAGTGCCCTTAACCAAGAGACCCAGTACTTC. It specifies CSALNQETQYF.

This clone was seen only a few times. This sequence joins TRBV7-2 and TRBJ1-2; D is unresolved. The CDR3 loop spans 14 amino acids. Germline assignment: CDR1 SGHTA and CDR2 FQGNSA. Trimming removed 5 bases at V and 7 bases at J, with 17 bases between. CDR3 sequence reads: CASSRRMDGSGYTF. As DNA, the CDR3 is TGTGCCAGCAGCCGGCGGATGGACGGGAGTGGCTACACCTTC.

Only one count was recorded for this clone. The V and J genes are TRBV4-3 and TRBJ1-2, with 8 bases matching TRBD1. Germline CDR1 reads LGHNA; CDR2 reads YSLEER. The trim removed 2 bases at V and 6 bases at J, leaving 5 bases unmatched. CDR3 length: 14 residues. The CDR3 coding sequence is TGCGCCAGCAGCCAAACGCCGGACAGGGATGGCTACACCTTC. Protein sequence: CASSQTPDRDGYTF.

CDR3 coding DNA: TGCGCCAGCAGCCAAGGGCGACTAGCGGGGGATAGTACAGATACGCAGTATTTT. Its translation is CASSQGRLAGDSTDTQYF. The rearrangement joins TRBV4-1 to TRBJ2-3; 12 bases are shared with TRBD2. Germline V CDR1 and CDR2: MGHRA, YSYEKL. This CDR3 contains 18 residues. Trimming cost V 1 base and J 3 bases; bases outside gene matches: 8.

V gene TRBV30 combines with J gene TRBJ1-5; 8 nucleotides align to TRBD1. Trimming cost V 1 base and J 6 bases; bases outside gene matches: 11. Germline V gene lookup returns CDR1 GTSNPN and CDR2 SVGIG (reference sequence). The CDR3 length is 16 residues. The DNA for the CDR3 is TGTGCCTGGAGTGGTACAGGGGGGTTCTCAAGTCAGCCCCAGCATTTT. Translated, it gives CAWSGTGGFSSQPQHF.

The V and J genes are TRBV4-1 and TRBJ2-3; D call uncertain. Trimming pared 2 bases from V and 9 bases from J, leaving 15 bases between. The CDR3 runs to 14 residues. Germline CDR1 MGHRA, CDR2 YSYEKL. DNA for the CDR3: TGCGCCAGCAGCCAACCCCGGGCCGCAAAGACGCAGTATTTT. Translating gives CASSQPRAAKTQYF.

This clone occurred a few times. DNA of the CDR3: TGTGCCAGCTCACCCTCGTACCAAGAGACCCAGTACTTC. It codes for CASSPSYQETQYF. The chain uses TRBV18 and TRBJ2-5, with D uncertain. CDR3 length equals 13 residues. CDR1 and CDR2 (germline): KGHSH, LQKENI. The germline V and J ends were trimmed by 3 bases and 0 bases, with 5 bases remaining between them.

This clone was detected a few times. J is TRBJ1-2 and V is TRBV6-5; 8 bases align to TRBD1. Losses at the gene ends were 10 bases for V and 2 bases for J; bases not matched to a gene: 3. Germline CDR1 reads MNHEY; CDR2 reads SVGAGI. The CDR3 loop spans 12 amino acids. In DNA, the CDR3 is TGTGCCACCAGGACAGGGAACTATGGCTACACCTTC. As protein: CATRTGNYGYTF.

This clone occurred a few times. V gene TRBV5-6 combines with J gene TRBJ2-3; the match to TRBD2 covers 8 bases. The V and J ends lost 3 bases and 4 bases, in that order; junction bases with no gene match: 10. In germline, CDR1 is SGHDT, CDR2 YYEEEE. This CDR3 spans 16 amino acids. The CDR3 coding sequence is TGTGCCAGCAGCTCCCAGCCGGGACTAGAGGCAGATACGCAGTATTTT. It translates to CASSSQPGLEADTQYF. The variable domain in full, with the rest retrieved from reference TRBV5-6 and TRBJ2-3, is DAGVTQSPTHLIKTRGQQVTLRCSPKSGHDTVSWYQQALGQGPQFIFQYYEEEERQRGNFPDRFSGHQFPNYSSELNVNALLLGDSALYLCASSSQPGLEADTQYFGPGTRLTVL.

This rearrangement joins TRBV30 to TRBJ2-7, with no clear D. In germline, CDR1 is GTSNPN, CDR2 SVGIG (reference sequence). V was cut by 2 bases and J by 5 bases, with 10 bases left in between. There are 12 residues in the CDR3. Written as DNA, the CDR3 is TGTGCCTGGAGTACTCCGACAAACGAGCAGTACTTC. As protein: CAWSTPTNEQYF.

The rearrangement joins TRBV7-3 to TRBJ1-1; the D is unclear. Germline V lookup: CDR1 SGHTA, CDR2 FQGTGA. The ends were cut back, 6 bases at V and 7 bases at J, with 9 bases in the middle. This CDR3 is 11 amino acids long. The CDR3 is CASRSGSEAFF. The CDR3 bases are TGTGCCAGCAGATCTGGGAGTGAAGCTTTCTTT.

The table lists this clone with a few counts. The J gene is TRBJ2-1, the V gene TRBV6-6; 10 bases fit TRBD1. Germline-derived CDR1 and CDR2 are MNHNY and SVGAGI (reference sequence). The CDR3 loop spans 14 amino acids. V was pared by 0 bases and J by 10 bases, with 3 bases of the junction left unmatched. The CDR3 nucleotides are TGTGCCAGCAGTTACTCAGGGACAGGGGCCGAGCAGTTCTTC. Translated, it gives CASSYSGTGAEQFF.

This clone was recorded a few times. The rearrangement joins TRBV7-2 to TRBJ2-1; tentative D call: TRBD2 (6 bases). V was trimmed by 2 bases and J by 1 base, leaving 9 bases between them. Looked up from germline, CDR1 is SGHTA and CDR2 is FQGNSA. The CDR3 loop spans 15 amino acids. The chain's CDR3 is CASSLWRGSYNEQFF. The CDR3 nucleotides read TGTGCCAGCAGCTTATGGCGGGGTTCCTACAATGAGCAGTTCTTC.

The genes are TRBV28 and TRBJ2-4, with D possibly TRBD1 on 5 matching bases. Germline lookup yields CDR1 MDHEN and CDR2 SYDVKM. This CDR3 is 15 amino acids long. Trimming took 5 bases from V and 1 from J, leaving 12 bases between them. The CDR3 DNA follows: TGTGCCAGCAGTGTCACAGGTCCCGCCAAAAACATTCAGTACTTC. It codes for CASSVTGPAKNIQYF.

The J gene is TRBJ1-1, the V gene TRBV6-5, with D unclear. The CDR3 runs 14 residues. Germline V CDR1 and CDR2: MNHEY, SVGAGI. The V end lost 6 bases, the J end lost 4 bases, and 15 bases lay between the germline ends. CDR3 region: CASSRGVAGTEAFF. The CDR3, as DNA: TGTGCCAGCAGCCGGGGTGTGGCCGGCACTGAAGCTTTCTTT.

The chain couples TRBV4-3 to TRBJ1-6; 7 bases align to TRBD1. V shed 2 bases and J 4 bases; nucleotides not matched to a gene: 5. The germline V gene encodes CDR1 LGHNA and CDR2 YSLEER. CDR3 length equals 16 residues. CDR3 residues: CASSQQKGQYNSPLHF. The CDR3 DNA is TGCGCCAGCAGCCAACAAAAGGGACAGTATAATTCACCCCTCCACTTT.

V is TRBV19 and J is TRBJ2-3; possibly TRBD2 for D (6 bases). Trimming pared 5 bases from V and 2 bases from J, leaving 14 bases between. The CDR3 covers 15 residues. Germline V gives CDR1 LNHDA, CDR2 SQIVND (reference sequence). The CDR3 nucleotides read TGTGCCAGTAGTGGAGGGCCAAAAAACACAGATACGCAGTATTTT. This codes for CASSGGPKNTDTQYF.

The rearrangement links TRBV9 to TRBJ2-7; tentatively, D is TRBD1 (6 bases). This CDR3 spans 14 amino acids. CDR1 SGDLS and CDR2 YYNGEE come from the germline V gene. Trimming removed 3 bases at V and 6 bases at J, with 16 bases between. The CDR3 DNA follows: TGTGCCAGCAGCGCTCGGGACAATGGGGGCGAGCAGTACTTC. This codes for CASSARDNGGEQYF.